The T cell receptor (beta chain) described here comes from a study of a mutant IDH1 vaccine in newly diagnosed glioma. Overall study: Sex distribution of treated patients was about 62% male and 37.5% female; mean age was about 41 years. Antecedent treatment encompassed radiotherapy, temozolomide, or their combination; the majority received both.

The method was immunoSEQ multiplex PCR; TCRdb's version includes in-frame clones alone and lacks a portion of them. There are roughly 120,000 clones in the sample; about nine tenths occur only once, and 0.55% to 0.7% lies in the top ten. As concerns this clone: The antigen is undetermined.

Study-wide results and limits: Shifts in the top peripheral T cell clonotypes seemed unrelated to pseudoprogression.

Time point denoted: week 11, during vaccination. In every dose of vaccine, 300 ug of mutant IDH1 20-mer peptide was given alongside topical imiquimod. This sequence originates from a woman aged 45-60 years with glioma. The specimen was PBMCs, collected from a glioma patient whose treatment included an IDH1 peptide vaccine.

CDR3 sequence: CASSLAAGVVNEQFF. In nucleotides, the CDR3 is TGTGCCAGCAGCTTAGCGGCGGGAGTGGTGAATGAGCAGTTCTTC. The V gene is TRBV7-9, the J gene TRBJ2-1; TRBD2 aligns across 7 bases. The junction had 6 bases not matched to a gene; V was cut back by 0 bases and J by 7 bases. This CDR3 spans 15 amino acids. Germline CDR1 and CDR2: SEHNR and FQNEAQ (reference sequence).